The 25 T cell receptor beta chains below come from one sample, sequenced in a study of shared clonotypes between healthy human individuals. TCRdb's copy holds only in-frame clones and misses some; the assay was immunoSEQ multiplex PCR. The sample shows a few million clones, approximately 95% of them seen only once. The material sequenced was naive CD4+ T cells from PBMCs. The subset: CD45RA+ positively selected. The receptor source for this set is a man younger than 35 in good health. Some clones in this sample may be carry-over from other donors' samples.

J is TRBJ2-2 and V is TRBV30; unclear D gene. V lost 4 bases, J lost 0 bases, and 6 bases lay in between. The CDR3 loop spans 13 amino acids. Germline V gene lookup returns CDR1 GTSNPN and CDR2 SVGIG (reference sequence). The CDR3 DNA sequence: TGTGCCTGGACTCCGTCGAACACCGGGGAGCTGTTTTTT. Translated: CAWTPSNTGELFF.

The rearrangement links TRBV7-2 to TRBJ1-2, with no clear D. The CDR3 loop spans 15 amino acids. Germline-derived CDR1 and CDR2 are SGHTA and FQGNSA. Trimming took 6 bases from V and 7 from J, leaving 21 bases between them. CDR3 coding DNA: TGTGCCAGCAGATTAACCGGGTCAAGCGAGATTGGCTACACCTTC. Translation: CASRLTGSSEIGYTF. The variable domain in full, completed from reference TRBV7-2 and TRBJ1-2, reads GAGVSQSPSNKVTEKGKDVELRCDPISGHTALYWYRQSLGQGLEFLIYFQGNSAPDKSGLPSDRFSAERTGGSVSTLTIQRTQQEDSAVYLCASRLTGSSEIGYTFGSGTRLTVV.

The chain combines TRBV2 with TRBJ1-5, with TRBD1 matching 10 bases. V lost 4 bases to trimming and J lost 5 bases; unmatched junction nucleotides: 2. This CDR3 spans 14 amino acids. Germline V gene sequence: CDR1 SNHLY, CDR2 FYNNEI. The CDR3: CASSGGTGDQPQHF. The CDR3 DNA sequence: TGTGCCAGCAGTGGCGGGACAGGGGATCAGCCCCAGCATTTT.

The V and J genes are TRBV5-1 and TRBJ2-2, with 8 bases matching TRBD1. V trimming: 4 bases; J trimming: 6 bases; junction bases outside the gene matches: 11. This CDR3 spans 16 amino acids. Germline CDR1 SGHRS, CDR2 YFSETQ. CDR3 sequence: CASSPLSGQGAGELFF. The CDR3 bases are TGCGCCAGCAGCCCTCTAAGTGGACAGGGTGCCGGGGAGCTGTTTTTT.

The chain uses TRBV5-1 and TRBJ2-5; the D is unclear. V lost 4 bases and J lost 6, with 10 bases in between. Germline V gene lookup returns CDR1 SGHRS and CDR2 YFSETQ. This CDR3 spans 12 amino acids. The chain's CDR3 is CASSLQGQTQYF. CDR3 nucleotide sequence: TGCGCCAGCAGCCTTCAAGGCCAGACCCAGTACTTC. The whole variable domain, remainder taken from reference TRBV5-1 and TRBJ2-5, is KAGVTQTPRYLIKTRGQQVTLSCSPISGHRSVSWYQQTPGQGLQFLFEYFSETQRNKGNFPGRFSGRQFSNSRSEMNVSTLELGDSALYLCASSLQGQTQYFGPGTRLLVL.

V gene TRBV4-2 combines with J gene TRBJ2-7; D assignment may be TRBD1 or TRBD2 (5 bases each). Looked up from germline, CDR1 is LGHNA and CDR2 is YNFKEQ. Trimming cost V 3 bases and J 0 bases, with 12 bases left between them. This CDR3 comprises 15 residues. The CDR3 loop is CASSHRDASSYEQYF. For the CDR3, the DNA is TGTGCCAGCAGCCACCGGGACGCCAGCTCCTACGAGCAGTACTTC.

A remark on this clone: At one of its ends the junction is not consistent with the germline gene, which may arise from a read error. V and J are TRBV7-9 and TRBJ2-1; a weak D match, TRBD2 (6 bases). CDR3 size: 17 residues. Germline V gene data show CDR1 as SEHNR and CDR2 as FQNEAQ (reference sequence). CDR3 region: CASTLSSSGLDYNEQFF. The CDR3 DNA follows: TGTGCCAGCACCTTATCGAGTAGCGGACTTGACTACAATGAGCAGTTCTTC.

V and J are TRBV28 and TRBJ2-1; TRBD2 is a possible D gene (7 bases). The CDR3 is 15 amino acids. V was cut by 2 bases and J by 3 bases, with 11 bases left in between. Germline loops: CDR1 MDHEN, CDR2 SYDVKM. The CDR3 DNA reads TGTGCCAGCAGTTTAGGGGGGGCGGTCTACAATGAGCAGTTCTTC. Protein: CASSLGGAVYNEQFF. The full variable domain, its missing parts supplied by reference TRBV28 and TRBJ2-1, is DVKVTQSSRYLVKRTGEKVFLECVQDMDHENMFWYRQDPGLGLRLIYFSYDVKMKEKGDIPEGYSVSREKKERFSLILESASTNQTSMYLCASSLGGAVYNEQFFGPGTRLTVL.

V usage is TRBV7-3 and J usage is TRBJ2-2; a possible D gene is TRBD2 (6 bases). The CDR3 sequence is 14 residues long. Germline CDR1 is SGHTA and CDR2 is FQGTGA. Trimming removed 4 bases at V and 5 bases at J, with 11 bases between. In nucleotides, the CDR3 is TGTGCCAGCAGCTCGACTAGTCCGACCGGGGAGCTGTTTTTT. As protein: CASSSTSPTGELFF.

The J gene is TRBJ2-3, the V gene TRBV6-1, with 9 positions matching TRBD2. The CDR3 runs to 15 residues. V gave up 7 bases and J gave up 5 bases; unmatched junction bases: 10. Germline CDR1 MNHNS, CDR2 SASEGT. This CDR3 reads CASNPIAGVGDTQYF. The CDR3 DNA sequence: TGTGCCAGCAACCCAATAGCGGGAGTGGGAGATACGCAGTATTTT.

This clone was observed a handful of times. The chain couples TRBV13 to TRBJ1-1; D not certain. The germline V gene has CDR1 PRHDT and CDR2 FYEKMQ (reference sequence). The V end lost 0 bases, the J end lost 3 bases, and 8 bases lay between the germline ends. The CDR3 extends over 14 amino acids. The CDR3: CASSLGLWDTEAFF. CDR3 nucleotides: TGTGCCAGCAGCTTAGGCCTTTGGGACACTGAAGCTTTCTTT.

The chain carries TRBV7-8 and TRBJ1-2; perhaps TRBD1 as D (6 bases). The CDR3 loop spans 14 amino acids. The germline V gene has CDR1 SGHVS and CDR2 FQNEAQ. Trimming stripped 5 bases from V and 4 bases from J, with 14 bases between. CDR3 bases: TGTGCCAGCAGCCAAGCCCAGGGGCCCTATGGCTACACCTTC. Translated: CASSQAQGPYGYTF.

The V call is TRBV27, the J call TRBJ2-3, with 10 bases that match TRBD2. The V gene end was trimmed by 2 bases and the J gene end by 15 bases; junction bases not matched to a gene: 8. This CDR3 has 13 residues. Germline assignment: CDR1 MNHEY and CDR2 SMNVEV (reference sequence). CDR3 sequence: CASSLHSSGSFYF. The DNA for the CDR3 is TGTGCCAGCAGTTTACACTCTAGCGGGAGTTTCTATTTT.

The chain couples TRBV15 to TRBJ1-3; 8 bases are shared with TRBD1. Germline CDR1 LNHNV, CDR2 YYDKDF (reference sequence). This CDR3 region has 15 residues. The V segment lost 2 bases and the J segment 2 bases; nucleotides outside the gene matches: 2. The CDR3 sequence: CATSRRTGPGNTIYF. The CDR3 DNA reads TGTGCCACCAGCAGAAGGACAGGGCCTGGAAACACCATATATTTT.

The chain is built from TRBV2 and TRBJ2-6; D may match TRBD1 or TRBD2 (5 bases each). The germline gives CDR1 SNHLY, CDR2 FYNNEI. Trimming took off 7 bases at V and 2 bases at J, with 9 bases between the two ends. The length of the CDR3 is 14 residues. CDR3 bases: TGTGCCAGCACCGGGGACCCTGGGGCCAACGTCCTGACTTTC. Translation gives CASTGDPGANVLTF.

CDR3: CASRVGTSGAQETQYF. The CDR3 DNA reads TGCGCCAGCAGGGTAGGGACTAGCGGAGCTCAAGAGACCCAGTACTTC. The chain combines TRBV5-1 with TRBJ2-5; 11 bases line up with TRBD2. There are 16 residues in the CDR3. Germline assignment: CDR1 SGHRS and CDR2 YFSETQ. The V and J ends lost 5 bases and 2 bases, in that order; junction bases with no gene match: 8.

The chain employs TRBV27 and TRBJ2-7; 10 bases map to TRBD2. With V trimmed by 7 bases and J by 0 bases, 3 bases remained unmatched. The CDR3 runs to 14 residues. Germline CDR1 MNHEY, CDR2 SMNVEV (reference sequence). The CDR3 nucleotides read TGTGCCAGCATGGGACTAGCGAGCTCCTACGAGCAGTACTTC. Residues: CASMGLASSYEQYF.

J is TRBJ2-7 and V is TRBV5-4, with D perhaps matching TRBD2 (5 bases). CDR1 and CDR2 from the germline V gene are SGHNT and YYREEE (reference sequence). The length of the CDR3 is 15 residues. Trimming stripped 4 bases from V and 3 bases from J, with 17 bases between. This chain's CDR3 is CASSLGSSDGYEQYF. Written as DNA, the CDR3 is TGTGCCAGCAGCCTGGGGAGCTCGGATGGCTACGAGCAGTACTTC.

This clone was counted only a few times. The V and J genes are TRBV18 and TRBJ1-1; D gene uncertain. The CDR3 is 14 residues long. Germline V gene data show CDR1 as KGHSH and CDR2 as LQKENI. Between the trimmed V and J ends, which lost 0 bases and 1 base, there was a span of 6 bases. CDR3 protein: CASSPPKGNTEAFF. DNA of the CDR3: TGTGCCAGCTCACCACCGAAAGGGAACACTGAAGCTTTCTTT. Based on the CDR3 plus reference TRBV18 and TRBJ1-1, the full variable domain is NAGVMQNPRHLVRRRGQEARLRCSPMKGHSHVYWYRQLPEEGLKFMVYLQKENIIDESGMPKERFSAEFPKEGPSILRIQQVVRGDSAAYFCASSPPKGNTEAFFGQGTRLTVV.

This chain connects TRBV28 to TRBJ2-7; 7 bases agree with TRBD1. The germline V gene encodes CDR1 MDHEN and CDR2 SYDVKM. This CDR3 is built from 17 residues. Trimming cost V 3 bases and J 11 bases; bases outside gene matches: 22. The CDR3 nucleotides are TGTGCCAGCAGTTTTGCCTTTTGGCCTAAACGGGACAGTCCGGAGTACTTC. It encodes CASSFAFWPKRDSPEYF.

The V and J genes are TRBV6-1 and TRBJ2-2; D unresolved. Germline V gene sequence: CDR1 MNHNS, CDR2 SASEGT. V was trimmed by 11 bases and J by 8 bases, leaving 24 bases between them. The CDR3 is 15 amino acids. DNA of the CDR3: TGTGCCCATCGGGTCCGGACGCAAGGAAAGGGGGAGCTGTTTTTT. It codes for CAHRVRTQGKGELFF.

Turning to this clone: Distinct nucleotide sequences in the sample also encode this CDR3. V usage is TRBV28 and J usage is TRBJ2-7; TRBD1 might be the D (6 bases). This CDR3 contains 12 residues. Germline V gene lookup returns CDR1 MDHEN and CDR2 SYDVKM. V gave up 7 bases and J gave up 0 bases, with 7 bases separating them. The CDR3 DNA reads as TGTGCCAGCACGACAGGCTCCTACGAGCAGTACTTC. Translation: CASTTGSYEQYF.

This clone was picked up a small number of times. This chain links TRBV29-1 with TRBJ2-1, with TRBD2 matching 11 bases. The V gene end was trimmed by 6 bases and the J gene end by 9 bases; junction bases not matched to a gene: 19. This CDR3 region has 17 residues. Looked up from germline, CDR1 is SQVTM and CDR2 is ANQGSEA. This chain's CDR3 is CSVPSLRLAGGYVEQFF. CDR3 coding DNA: TGCAGCGTCCCATCACTAAGGCTAGCGGGAGGTTACGTTGAGCAGTTCTTC.

This chain uses TRBV6-5 with TRBJ2-7, with TRBD2 as a possible D gene (6 bases). V lost 6 bases and J 1 base, leaving 16 bases between the germline ends. The CDR3 totals 15 residues. Germline lookup yields CDR1 MNHEY and CDR2 SVGAGI. The CDR3 here is CASRPPSSASYEQYF. CDR3 nucleotide sequence: TGTGCCAGCAGACCTCCCTCTAGCGCATCCTACGAGCAGTACTTC.

CDR3 sequence: CAPGLITDTQYF. The CDR3 region has the DNA TGTGCCCCGGGACTCATCACAGATACGCAGTATTTT. The chain recombines TRBV7-9 with TRBJ2-3; weak D call: TRBD2 (6 bases). CDR1 is SEHNR, CDR2 FQNEAQ, per germline (reference sequence). The CDR3 is 12 residues long. V lost 11 bases and J lost 2, with 11 bases in between.